The text below deals with one T cell receptor beta chain. Its antigen remains unknown. A multiplex PCR was run with 60 Vbeta primers and 13 Jbeta primers. The protocol was immunoSEQ multiplex PCR, while the TCRdb copy is restricted to in-frame clones and leaves out a portion. The sample lists 170,000 or so clones, around 77% seen once, with under 2% in the top ten. With 6 bases removed from V and 1 base from J, the gap between germline ends came to 8 bases. CDR3 length: 13 residues. The germline CDR1 and CDR2 sequences are MNHEY and SVGAGI. The sample originates from a study of cytomegalovirus exposure and HLA in healthy donors. Looking at the study overall: Earlier sequencing of 150 million to 200 million T cells yielded 95 million to 120 million unique TCR beta sequences.

Study-wide results and caveats: CMV serostatus was the sole immune exposure information available. In a later analysis, a missense DCLRE1C variant was linked to TCR beta V- and J-gene trimming.

The V call is TRBV6-5, the J call TRBJ2-3; possibly TRBD2 for D (6 bases). The sequence derives from a woman aged 25 to 45 in good health and CMV-seronegative. Source material: PBMCs. CDR3 residues: CASRRGGTDTQYF. In DNA, the CDR3 is TGTGCCAGCAGGCGGGGCGGCACAGATACGCAGTATTTT.